This TCR beta chain stems from a study of control samples from healthy donors and cancer patients. CDR1 is LGHNA and CDR2 is YNFKEQ in the germline V gene. With 4 bases removed from V and 7 bases from J, the gap between germline ends came to 13 bases. There are 13 residues in the CDR3. The repertoire was sequenced with immunoSEQ multiplex PCR; TCRdb's copy has only in-frame clones and lacks some. The sample carries fewer than 100,000 clones, around 80% recorded once. This clone has only one observation. The clonotype originates from a man aged 55 to 69 in good health. The V call is TRBV4-2, the J call TRBJ1-1; D remains ambiguous. Sequencing input: blood. The CDR3 loop is CASSLPSQIEAFF. The CDR3 bases are TGTGCCAGCAGCCTGCCCAGTCAAATTGAAGCTTTCTTT.